The entry below gives a single T cell receptor (beta chain) sequence along with its context. The data were taken from a study of blood T cell repertoires in COVID-19. In the study overall: Sites across the United States, Italy and Spain contributed samples from acute and convalescent COVID-19. PBMCs, B-cell-depleted T cells, or T cells were the source of the cDNA or gDNA that made up the material.

Original handling: Nucleated cell counts were estimated from reference gene primer amplification. Here immunoSEQ multiplex PCR was the method, and the copy in TCRdb shows in-frame clones only, minus some. D and trimming were read from the DNA, whereas the V and J calls and clone size are those reported in that table. The sample has about 66,000 clones, roughly nine tenths seen once. V shed 3 bases and J 5 bases; nucleotides not matched to a gene: 10. Germline CDR1 SGDLS, CDR2 YYNGEE. The CDR3 is 17 residues long. Input material: peripheral blood. This TCR was sampled from a human donor in a cohort sampled during active COVID-19. V is TRBV9 and J is TRBJ2-1; TRBD2 aligns across 11 bases. CDR3 bases: TGTGCCAGCAGCGCCGGGCTACTAGCGGGAGTAAACAATGAGCAGTTCTTC. Protein product: CASSAGLLAGVNNEQFF.